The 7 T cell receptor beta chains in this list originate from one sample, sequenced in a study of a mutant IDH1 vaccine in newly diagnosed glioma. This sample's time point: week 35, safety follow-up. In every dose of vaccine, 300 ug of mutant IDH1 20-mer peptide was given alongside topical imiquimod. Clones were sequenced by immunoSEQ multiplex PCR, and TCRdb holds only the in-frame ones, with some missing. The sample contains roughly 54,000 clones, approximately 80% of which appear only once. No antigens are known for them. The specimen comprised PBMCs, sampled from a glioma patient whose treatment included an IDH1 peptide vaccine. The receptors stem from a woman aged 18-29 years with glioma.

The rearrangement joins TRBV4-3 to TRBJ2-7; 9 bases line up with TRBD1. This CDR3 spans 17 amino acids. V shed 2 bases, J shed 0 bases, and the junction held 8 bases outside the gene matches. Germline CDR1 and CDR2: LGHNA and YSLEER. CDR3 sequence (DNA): TGCGCCAGCAGCCAAACCTCGGACAGGGGTCTCTCCTACGAGCAGTACTTC. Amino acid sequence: CASSQTSDRGLSYEQYF.

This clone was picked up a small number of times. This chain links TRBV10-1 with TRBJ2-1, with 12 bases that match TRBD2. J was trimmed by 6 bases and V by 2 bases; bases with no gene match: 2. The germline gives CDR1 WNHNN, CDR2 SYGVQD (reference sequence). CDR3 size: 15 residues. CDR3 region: CASSEKTSGGNEQFF. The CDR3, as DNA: TGCGCCAGCAGTGAGAAGACTAGCGGGGGCAATGAGCAGTTCTTC.

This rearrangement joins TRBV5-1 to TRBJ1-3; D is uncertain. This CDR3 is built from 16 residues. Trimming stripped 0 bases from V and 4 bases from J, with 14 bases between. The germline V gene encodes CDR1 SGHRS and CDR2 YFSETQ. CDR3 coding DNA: TGCGCCAGCAGCTTGGACGCGCAACTATTGGGAAACACCATATATTTT. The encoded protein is CASSLDAQLLGNTIYF.

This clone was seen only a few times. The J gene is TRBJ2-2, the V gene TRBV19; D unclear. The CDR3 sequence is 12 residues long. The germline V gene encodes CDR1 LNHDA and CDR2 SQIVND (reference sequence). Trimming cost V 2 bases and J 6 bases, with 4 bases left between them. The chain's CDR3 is CASSISPGELFF. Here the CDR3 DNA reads TGTGCCAGTAGTATATCACCCGGGGAGCTGTTTTTT.

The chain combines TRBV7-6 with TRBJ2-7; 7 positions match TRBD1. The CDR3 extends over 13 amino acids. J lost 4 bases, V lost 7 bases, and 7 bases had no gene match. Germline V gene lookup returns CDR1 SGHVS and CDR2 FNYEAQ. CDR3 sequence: CASKPGGNYEQYF. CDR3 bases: TGTGCCAGCAAACCAGGGGGTAATTACGAGCAGTACTTC.

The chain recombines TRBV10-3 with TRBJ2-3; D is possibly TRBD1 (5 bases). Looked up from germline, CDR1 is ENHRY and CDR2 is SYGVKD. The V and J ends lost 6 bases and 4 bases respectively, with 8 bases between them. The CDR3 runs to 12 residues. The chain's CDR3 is CAIRGLPDTQYF. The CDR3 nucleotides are TGTGCCATCAGGGGGCTCCCAGATACGCAGTATTTT.

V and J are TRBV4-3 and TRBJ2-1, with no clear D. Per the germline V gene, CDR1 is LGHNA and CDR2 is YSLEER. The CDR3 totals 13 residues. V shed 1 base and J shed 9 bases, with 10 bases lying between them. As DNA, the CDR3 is TGCGCCAGCAGCCAAGTTCTAAGGAGTGAGCAGTTCTTC. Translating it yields CASSQVLRSEQFF.